The 12 T cell receptor beta chains below all came from one sample that was sequenced in a study of cytomegalovirus exposure and HLA in healthy donors. PCR primers comprised 60 Vbeta and 13 Jbeta primers. Assay used: immunoSEQ multiplex PCR; TCRdb lists only in-frame clones, some missing. The sample shows 130,000 or so clones, 75% to 85% of them seen only once. Sequenced input: PBMCs. These receptors all stem from a woman aged 50 to 60 in good health and CMV-seropositive.

The V gene is TRBV6-5, the J gene TRBJ1-5, with D perhaps TRBD1 (5 bases). The CDR3 consists of 13 residues. Trimming cost V 4 bases and J 7 bases, with 11 bases left between them. Germline CDR1 is MNHEY and CDR2 is SVGAGI. In DNA, the CDR3 is TGTGCCAGCAGTTTTGGACAATTACAGCCCCAGCATTTT. This sequence encodes CASSFGQLQPQHF.

J is TRBJ2-1 and V is TRBV4-1; TRBD2 aligns across 11 bases. Germline assignment: CDR1 MGHRA and CDR2 YSYEKL. The V segment lost 1 base and the J segment 2 bases; nucleotides outside the gene matches: 13. The CDR3 sequence is 20 residues long. CDR3 region: CASSQGRLRTSGLAYNEQFF. As DNA, the CDR3 is TGCGCCAGCAGCCAAGGGAGGCTTAGGACTAGCGGGCTCGCCTACAATGAGCAGTTCTTC.

V gene TRBV6-5 combines with J gene TRBJ2-3, with 8 bases identical to TRBD2. The germline V gene encodes CDR1 MNHEY and CDR2 SVGAGI. V dropped 9 bases and J dropped 4; count of bases not matched to a gene: 9. The CDR3 has 14 residues. CDR3 DNA sequence: TGTGCCAGGAGAATAGCGGGGCATTCAGATACGCAGTATTTT. Its protein is CARRIAGHSDTQYF.

The chain links TRBV6-5 to TRBJ1-1, with D maybe TRBD1 (5 bases). Germline V gene data show CDR1 as MNHEY and CDR2 as SVGAGI. CDR3 length equals 14 residues. Deletions cut 6 bases from V and 7 bases from J, with 18 bases between. CDR3 nucleotides: TGTGCCAGCAGCCTCGACAGCGGGCAGAATGAAGCTTTCTTT. This codes for CASSLDSGQNEAFF.

The gene calls are TRBV6-5 and TRBJ1-1; D remains ambiguous. Trimming took 6 bases from V and 2 from J, leaving 16 bases between them. Germline assignment: CDR1 MNHEY and CDR2 SVGAGI. The CDR3 length is 15 residues. CDR3 region: CASSLQSGINTEAFF. CDR3 nucleotide sequence: TGTGCCAGCAGCTTACAATCGGGGATAAACACTGAAGCTTTCTTT.

The genes are TRBV5-8 and TRBJ2-5; 7 positions agree with TRBD1. The J call may be in error: the DNA end matches TRBJ2-7 better. Germline CDR1 reads SGHTS; CDR2 reads YDEGEE. This CDR3 spans 13 amino acids. CDR3 amino acids: CASTRQGRYEQYF. The CDR3 DNA follows: TGTGCCAGCACTCGACAGGGCCGCTACGAGCAGTACTTC.

The count of this clone is one. This sequence joins TRBV7-6 and TRBJ2-1, with a weak D call TRBD1 (5 bases). The CDR3 has 14 amino acids. The ends were cut back, 2 bases at V and 5 bases at J, with 10 bases in the middle. Germline V lookup: CDR1 SGHVS, CDR2 FNYEAQ. CDR3 in DNA: TGTGCCAGCAGCTTATTCCAGGGCGACAATGAGCAGTTCTTC. Translated: CASSLFQGDNEQFF.

The chain uses TRBV4-3 and TRBJ1-1; TRBD1 might be the D (5 bases). V dropped 5 bases and J dropped 4 bases, with 23 bases sitting between them. The CDR3 sequence is 17 residues long. Germline loops: CDR1 LGHNA, CDR2 YSLEER. The CDR3 DNA reads as TGCGCCAGCAGCGTAGCATTAAGGGTCAGCCAGGGCACTGAAGCTTTCTTT. This encodes CASSVALRVSQGTEAFF.

The chain joins TRBV5-5 to TRBJ1-4; 9 bases are a match to TRBD1. From germline, CDR1 is SGHKS and CDR2 YYEKEE (reference sequence). The CDR3 is 18 amino acids. Trimming at V came to 4 bases and at J to 6 bases, leaving 16 bases not matched to a gene. CDR3 loop: CASSLWTGAFGGDEKLFF. Here the CDR3 DNA reads TGTGCCAGCAGCCTGTGGACAGGGGCCTTTGGTGGAGATGAAAAACTGTTTTTT.

This clone was picked up a small number of times. Here the CDR3 reads CASSPDRDSGNTIYF. CDR3 bases: TGTGCCAGCAGCCCCGACAGGGACTCTGGAAACACCATATATTTT. The V call is TRBV6-5, the J call TRBJ1-3, with 7 bases aligning to TRBD1. The germline V gene has CDR1 MNHEY and CDR2 SVGAGI. The CDR3 consists of 15 residues. The J segment lost 0 bases and the V segment lost 6 bases, leaving 5 bases of the junction unmatched.

This rearrangement joins TRBV7-2 to TRBJ2-5; 8 bases are a match to TRBD2. Trimming took 1 base from V and 9 from J; bases not matched to a gene: 10. This CDR3 contains 15 residues. Germline assignment: CDR1 SGHTA and CDR2 FQGNSA. The CDR3 sequence: CASSLETSEVPPQYF. CDR3 bases: TGTGCCAGCAGCTTAGAGACTAGCGAAGTCCCCCCCCAGTACTTC.

The chain couples TRBV7-2 to TRBJ2-7, with D perhaps matching TRBD1 (6 bases). The CDR3 contains 14 residues. Germline lookup yields CDR1 SGHTA and CDR2 FQGNSA. With 1 base removed from V and 7 bases from J, the gap between germline ends came to 14 bases. The CDR3 loop reads CASSLGRGVWEQYF. Here the CDR3 DNA reads TGTGCCAGCAGCTTAGGCAGGGGAGTTTGGGAGCAGTACTTC.